The 32 T cell receptor beta chains below all came from one sample that was sequenced in a study of shared clonotypes between healthy human individuals. Assay used: immunoSEQ multiplex PCR; TCRdb lists only in-frame clones, some missing. The table shows roughly 2 million clones, with over 85% occurring only once. Sequencing used naive CD4+ T cells sorted from blood. As for subset: CD45RA+ positively selected. These receptors were taken from a man in his late teens or twenties in good health.

The V gene is TRBV5-1, the J gene TRBJ2-5, with no clear D. Germline CDR1 SGHRS, CDR2 YFSETQ. V was shortened by 2 bases and J by 2 bases, with 10 bases between the two germline ends. The CDR3 is made up of 14 amino acids. In nucleotides, the CDR3 is TGCGCCAGCAGCTTTTTTACGGTACAAGAGACCCAGTACTTC. Translation gives CASSFFTVQETQYF.

The chain uses TRBV19 and TRBJ1-5, with D unresolved. Germline V gene data show CDR1 as LNHDA and CDR2 as SQIVND (reference sequence). CDR3 length: 16 residues. V dropped 3 bases and J dropped 6 bases, with 18 bases sitting between them. This CDR3 reads CASSIVGQAGAQPQHF. The CDR3 nucleotides are TGTGCCAGTAGTATCGTTGGGCAGGCGGGAGCTCAGCCCCAGCATTTT.

Details on this clone: Other DNA sequences in the sample encode the same CDR3. The V gene is TRBV11-1, the J gene TRBJ2-5, with D possibly being TRBD2 (7 bases). CDR3 length: 13 amino acids. Germline assignment: CDR1 SGHAT and CDR2 FQDESV (reference sequence). V dropped 5 bases and J dropped 4 bases, with 11 bases sitting between them. Here the CDR3 reads CASSPGGRETQYF. CDR3 coding DNA: TGTGCCAGCAGCCCCGGGGGGCGAGAGACCCAGTACTTC.

V usage is TRBV25-1 and J usage is TRBJ1-3; tentative D call: TRBD1 (6 bases). Trimming stripped 6 bases from V and 2 bases from J, with 14 bases between. This CDR3 spans 15 amino acids. Germline CDR1 reads MGHDK; CDR2 reads SYGVNS. This chain's CDR3 is CASRPQGNPGNTIYF. In nucleotides, the CDR3 is TGTGCCAGCAGACCCCAGGGGAATCCTGGAAACACCATATATTTT.

The chain joins TRBV18 to TRBJ2-5; weak D call: TRBD1 (6 bases). This CDR3 spans 15 amino acids. Germline V gene data show CDR1 as KGHSH and CDR2 as LQKENI. Between the trimmed V and J ends, which lost 3 bases and 1 base, there was a span of 12 bases. The CDR3 sequence is CASSPPGHPQETQYF. CDR3 sequence (DNA): TGTGCCAGCTCACCCCCGGGACACCCCCAAGAGACCCAGTACTTC.

This sequence joins TRBV6-6 and TRBJ2-5; 10 nucleotides agree with TRBD2. This CDR3 is built from 15 residues. Trimming removed 0 bases from V and 4 bases from J; junction bases left unmatched: 2. Germline V gene lookup returns CDR1 MNHNY and CDR2 SVGAGI (reference sequence). The CDR3 coding sequence is TGTGCCAGCAGTTACTCGGCTAGCGGGAGAGAGACCCAGTACTTC. Protein product: CASSYSASGRETQYF.

This clone turned up a few times. The rearrangement links TRBV5-4 to TRBJ1-1; 7 nucleotides match TRBD1. Germline trimming cut 0 bases from V and 7 bases from J; bases unmatched to any gene: 6. Germline V gene data show CDR1 as SGHNT and CDR2 as YYREEE (reference sequence). CDR3 length equals 14 residues. DNA for the CDR3: TGTGCCAGCAGCTTGGGAGGGGGCAGGGATGAAGCTTTCTTT. As protein: CASSLGGGRDEAFF.

The chain combines TRBV4-1 with TRBJ2-3; D gene unclear. This CDR3 is 14 amino acids long. Germline V CDR1 and CDR2: MGHRA, YSYEKL. V dropped 0 bases and J dropped 5 bases, with 9 bases sitting between them. The CDR3 region is CASSQESPRDTQYF. The CDR3 coding sequence is TGCGCCAGCAGCCAAGAGTCCCCCAGAGATACGCAGTATTTT.

The chain couples TRBV28 to TRBJ1-2, with 8 bases matching TRBD1. This CDR3 comprises 15 residues. Germline loops: CDR1 MDHEN, CDR2 SYDVKM. Trimming cost V 3 bases and J 4 bases; bases outside gene matches: 7. In DNA, the CDR3 is TGTGCCAGCAGTTTGGGGGGCACAGGGGGCTATGGCTACACCTTC. It yields the protein CASSLGGTGGYGYTF.

The V call is TRBV27, the J call TRBJ2-7, with D perhaps TRBD2 (5 bases). Looked up from germline, CDR1 is MNHEY and CDR2 is SMNVEV (reference sequence). V was pared by 7 bases and J by 4 bases, with 17 bases between. The CDR3 is 14 residues long. Here the CDR3 reads CASNYEGNPYEQYF. The CDR3 bases are TGTGCCAGCAACTATGAGGGAAATCCTTACGAGCAGTACTTC.

The V and J genes are TRBV7-9 and TRBJ1-3; tentative D call: TRBD1 (6 bases). V was clipped by 3 bases and J by 10 bases, with 13 bases between them. CDR1 and CDR2 (germline): SEHNR, FQNEAQ (reference sequence). The CDR3 spans 13 residues. CDR3 DNA: TGTGCCAGCAGCTTGGACAGTCGAGGAACCATATATTTT. It specifies CASSLDSRGTIYF.

The chain combines TRBV29-1 with TRBJ2-3; 10 nucleotides agree with TRBD2. CDR3 length: 15 amino acids. The trim removed 7 bases at V and 4 bases at J, leaving 11 bases unmatched. Germline values: CDR1 SQVTM, CDR2 ANQGSEA. The chain's CDR3 is CSAQALAGAADTQYF. In nucleotides, the CDR3 is TGCAGCGCCCAAGCCCTAGCGGGAGCGGCAGATACGCAGTATTTT.

V usage is TRBV6-1 and J usage is TRBJ1-1, with no clear D. The germline V and J ends were trimmed by 3 bases and 11 bases, with 10 bases remaining between them. The CDR3 covers 11 residues. Looked up from germline, CDR1 is MNHNS and CDR2 is SASEGT. The CDR3: CASSESRFAFF. CDR3 coding DNA: TGTGCCAGCAGTGAGAGTCGTTTTGCTTTCTTT.

The J gene is TRBJ1-5, the V gene TRBV30; D is undetermined. Germline values: CDR1 GTSNPN, CDR2 SVGIG (reference sequence). The CDR3 is made up of 10 amino acids. Trimming left V 5 bases short and J 9 bases short, with 8 bases between. The CDR3 is CAWGDWPQHF. The CDR3 DNA sequence: TGTGCCTGGGGGGATTGGCCCCAGCATTTT.

The CDR3 bases are TGTGCCAGCAGTGAAGCGCCCTTCGGCGGACCACTACCTAATGAGCAGTTCTTC. As protein: CASSEAPFGGPLPNEQFF. V gene TRBV6-1 combines with J gene TRBJ2-1; D not certain. V was trimmed by 0 bases and J by 7 bases, leaving 22 bases between them. Per the germline V gene, CDR1 is MNHNS and CDR2 is SASEGT. The CDR3 length is 18 residues.

The rearrangement joins TRBV5-6 to TRBJ2-7, with no clear D. The germline gives CDR1 SGHDT, CDR2 YYEEEE. Trimming left V 4 bases short and J 0 bases short, with 8 bases between. The CDR3 contains 13 residues. The chain's CDR3 is CASSLPSSYEQYF. CDR3 sequence (DNA): TGTGCCAGCAGCCTACCTTCCTCCTACGAGCAGTACTTC.

This sequence joins TRBV2 and TRBJ1-1; 7 bases agree with TRBD1. Trimming cost V 8 bases and J 2 bases; bases outside gene matches: 8. CDR3 size: 14 residues. Germline CDR1 is SNHLY and CDR2 is FYNNEI. The CDR3 DNA is TGTGCCAGCCTAAAGGACAGGACAAACACTGAAGCTTTCTTT. Protein product: CASLKDRTNTEAFF.

This clone was detected once. V usage is TRBV18 and J usage is TRBJ2-7; TRBD1 matches at 7 bases. This CDR3 spans 15 amino acids. V shed 4 bases, J shed 1 base, and the junction held 7 bases outside the gene matches. The V gene's germline CDR1 is KGHSH and CDR2 LQKENI. CDR3 residues: CASSRSGTASYEQYF. The DNA for the CDR3 is TGTGCCAGCTCACGATCCGGGACAGCATCCTACGAGCAGTACTTC.

V gene TRBV6-1 combines with J gene TRBJ1-6, with D unclear. Germline V gene sequence: CDR1 MNHNS, CDR2 SASEGT. The CDR3 is made up of 14 amino acids. Trimming removed 1 base from V and 5 bases from J, with 6 bases in between. CDR3 amino acids: CASSEGVHNSPLHF. As DNA, the CDR3 is TGTGCCAGCAGTGAAGGTGTACATAATTCACCCCTCCACTTT.

V usage is TRBV5-8 and J usage is TRBJ2-5; 9 bases map to TRBD2. There are 15 residues in the CDR3. Trimming removed 5 bases from V and 2 bases from J; junction bases left unmatched: 7. The germline CDR1 and CDR2 sequences are SGHTS and YDEGEE. DNA for the CDR3: TGTGCCAGCAGTTTAGCGGGAGCTCAACAAGAGACCCAGTACTTC. Amino acids: CASSLAGAQQETQYF.

The chain has TRBV10-3 and TRBJ2-7, with TRBD2 identical over 12 bases. J lost 6 bases, V lost 6 bases, and 6 bases had no gene match. CDR1 is ENHRY, CDR2 SYGVKD, per germline. CDR3 length: 14 amino acids. The CDR3 here is CAIRGLAGPGEQYF. CDR3 nucleotide sequence: TGTGCCATCAGAGGACTAGCGGGACCGGGCGAGCAGTACTTC.

This clone appeared once. The chain couples TRBV18 to TRBJ2-7, with D perhaps assigned TRBD1 or TRBD2 (5 bases each). The V gene lost 4 bases and the J gene lost 7 bases, with 17 bases spanning the gap. The CDR3 length is 14 residues. The germline CDR1 and CDR2 sequences are KGHSH and LQKENI. In DNA form, the CDR3 reads TGTGCCAGCTCACTGACCCCAGGGACGGGGGAGCAGTACTTC. Amino acids: CASSLTPGTGEQYF.

Comment on this clone: Additional DNA sequences in this sample encode the identical CDR3. V usage is TRBV29-1 and J usage is TRBJ2-7; D ambiguous. Between the trimmed V and J ends, which lost 1 base and 5 bases, there was a span of 6 bases. CDR1 SQVTM and CDR2 ANQGSEA come from the germline V gene. The CDR3 is 11 residues long. The CDR3: CSVEVRNEQYF. The CDR3 nucleotides read TGCAGCGTTGAAGTGCGGAACGAGCAGTACTTC.

Regarding this clone: Within the sample, other DNA sequences also encode this same CDR3. This chain joins TRBV5-1 and TRBJ1-1, with D tentatively TRBD1 (5 bases). The CDR3 is made up of 15 amino acids. V was trimmed by 4 bases and J by 1 base, leaving 14 bases between them. Germline assignment: CDR1 SGHRS and CDR2 YFSETQ. CDR3 in amino acids: CASSLRGGSNTEAFF. The CDR3, as DNA: TGCGCCAGCAGCCTGAGGGGCGGCTCGAACACTGAAGCTTTCTTT.

V is TRBV4-1 and J is TRBJ2-3; 8 nucleotides align to TRBD2. The CDR3 contains 15 residues. Germline V gene sequence: CDR1 MGHRA, CDR2 YSYEKL. V trimming: 3 bases; J trimming: 6 bases; junction bases outside the gene matches: 8. CDR3 protein: CASSHREGSGDTQYF. The CDR3 DNA follows: TGCGCCAGCAGCCACCGGGAGGGGTCGGGGGATACGCAGTATTTT.

The chain combines TRBV2 with TRBJ2-3; D is possibly TRBD1 (6 bases). Germline V gives CDR1 SNHLY, CDR2 FYNNEI. Trimming stripped 8 bases from V and 3 bases from J, with 15 bases between. The CDR3 runs 14 residues. The CDR3 bases are TGTGCCAGCGCGGCTGGGGGCCGGACAGATACGCAGTATTTT. This encodes CASAAGGRTDTQYF.

The gene calls are TRBV15 and TRBJ2-3; D gene uncertain. CDR3 length: 13 residues. V lost 8 bases and J lost 0, with 9 bases in between. Germline values: CDR1 LNHNV, CDR2 YYDKDF (reference sequence). This chain's CDR3 is CATRVTSTDTQYF. The CDR3 nucleotides read TGTGCCACCCGGGTGACTAGCACAGATACGCAGTATTTT.

The chain employs TRBV5-4 and TRBJ2-5, with unresolved D. V dropped 5 bases and J dropped 0 bases, with 11 bases sitting between them. Germline lookup yields CDR1 SGHNT and CDR2 YYREEE (reference sequence). This CDR3 spans 14 amino acids. CDR3: CASRPRQDQETQYF. CDR3 sequence (DNA): TGTGCCAGCAGACCTAGACAAGACCAAGAGACCCAGTACTTC.

The chain carries TRBV4-1 and TRBJ1-6; D is unresolved. This CDR3 has 16 amino acids. With 6 bases removed from V and 0 bases from J, the gap between germline ends came to 12 bases. CDR1 and CDR2 from the germline V gene are MGHRA and YSYEKL. Here the CDR3 DNA reads TGCGCCAGCAGTCCGACACCTAGCTCCTATAATTCACCCCTCCACTTT. It specifies CASSPTPSSYNSPLHF.

The CDR3 DNA reads as TGTGCCAGCAGTTACCAAGGACAGTCCTCCTATGGCTACACCTTC. Translated, it gives CASSYQGQSSYGYTF. The chain uses TRBV6-5 and TRBJ1-2; D is possibly TRBD1 (6 bases). Germline V gives CDR1 MNHEY, CDR2 SVGAGI. The CDR3 contains 15 residues. The V gene lost 2 bases and the J gene lost 4 bases, with 14 bases spanning the gap.

This chain uses TRBV4-1 with TRBJ2-5; unclear D gene. The CDR3 consists of 15 residues. Germline CDR1 MGHRA, CDR2 YSYEKL. The V end was cut by 0 bases, the J end by 7 bases, with 15 bases between. In DNA form, the CDR3 reads TGCGCCAGCAGCCAAGATCCCACCCGATCGGGGACCCAGTACTTC. It codes for CASSQDPTRSGTQYF.

This clone was seen once. This chain joins TRBV15 and TRBJ1-2; D unclear. V was clipped by 3 bases and J by 4 bases, with 9 bases between them. Germline V gene sequence: CDR1 LNHNV, CDR2 YYDKDF (reference sequence). There are 13 residues in the CDR3. The CDR3 sequence is CATSSGVFYGYTF. CDR3 bases: TGTGCCACCAGCAGCGGCGTTTTCTATGGCTACACCTTC.